Presented here are 28 T cell receptor beta chains from one specimen sequenced in a study of vaccination effects on CD4 cells after COVID-19. Their recognized antigens are unknown. ViraFEST assay sequencing came after antigen-specific CD4+ T cells were expanded with viral peptide pools. Following a roughly 9-day culture, CD4+ T cells were purified. PCR showed that the person got SARS-CoV-2 infection at some point between March and December 2020. Repertoires were generated with immunoSEQ multiplex PCR, while TCRdb's copy carries only in-frame clones and drops some. The profile shows 20,000 to 25,000 clones, 74% of them singletons. The starting material was CD4+ T cells from PBMCs cultured with a peptide pool, obtained before COVID-19 vaccination. All receptors derive from a human donor who had a prior SARS-CoV-2 infection.

The J gene is TRBJ2-7, the V gene TRBV7-2; D possibly uses TRBD1 or TRBD2 (5 bases each). The V gene's germline CDR1 is SGHTA and CDR2 FQGNSA. The CDR3 runs to 14 residues. V dropped 0 bases and J dropped 4 bases, with 10 bases sitting between them. This CDR3 is CASSLAGTSYEQYF. CDR3 nucleotides: TGTGCCAGCAGCTTAGCGGGGACCAGTTACGAGCAGTACTTC.

This clone was seen only a few times. This chain links TRBV29-1 with TRBJ1-2; D remains unclear. Germline assignment: CDR1 SQVTM and CDR2 ANQGSEA. The CDR3 consists of 11 residues. V gave up 7 bases and J gave up 4 bases, with 10 bases separating them. CDR3 bases: TGCAGCGCCTTTATCGGCTATGGCTACACCTTC. Protein product: CSAFIGYGYTF.

The chain couples TRBV2 to TRBJ2-7; 12 bases match TRBD2. The germline CDR1 and CDR2 sequences are SNHLY and FYNNEI. V lost 0 bases to trimming and J lost 3 bases; unmatched junction nucleotides: 6. This CDR3 comprises 17 residues. The CDR3 loop is CASSEAWLAGGVYEQYF. For the CDR3, the DNA is TGTGCCAGCAGTGAAGCGTGGCTAGCGGGGGGGGTCTACGAGCAGTACTTC.

The chain employs TRBV3-1 (or the pseudogene TRBV3-2) and TRBJ1-1, with no clear D. From germline, CDR1 is LGHDT and CDR2 YNNKEL (reference sequence). V was shortened by 4 bases and J by 1 base, with 10 bases between the two germline ends. This CDR3 is built from 14 residues. CDR3 sequence: CASSLLPENTEAFF. The CDR3 DNA sequence: TGTGCCAGCAGCCTCCTTCCAGAGAACACTGAAGCTTTCTTT.

The J gene is TRBJ1-6, the V gene TRBV5-4; 11 nucleotides line up with TRBD1. CDR1 is SGHNT, CDR2 YYREEE, per germline (reference sequence). The CDR3 totals 16 residues. V was pared by 4 bases and J by 5 bases, with 5 bases of the junction left unmatched. This CDR3 is CASSRGQGVDNSPLHF. CDR3 sequence (DNA): TGTGCCAGCAGCAGGGGACAGGGGGTGGATAATTCACCCCTCCACTTT.

This clone has only one observation. The chain couples TRBV9 to TRBJ2-3, with unresolved D. Trimming cost V 3 bases and J 2 bases, with 10 bases left between them. This CDR3 is built from 14 residues. Germline assignment: CDR1 SGDLS and CDR2 YYNGEE. The DNA of the CDR3 is TGTGCCAGCAGCGAAAGGGAATTCACAGATACGCAGTATTTT. This gives the protein CASSEREFTDTQYF.

This sequence joins TRBV2 and TRBJ2-1, with 13 positions matching TRBD2. This CDR3 region has 16 residues. J gave up 4 bases and V 5 bases, and 5 bases lay outside the gene matches. Germline values: CDR1 SNHLY, CDR2 FYNNEI. The DNA of the CDR3 is TGTGCCAGCAGTAGAAGACTAGCGGGGGGTTACAATGAGCAGTTCTTC. This encodes CASSRRLAGGYNEQFF.

The chain recombines TRBV4-2 with TRBJ1-5, with D tentatively TRBD1 (5 bases). V lost 4 bases to trimming and J lost 0 bases, with 28 bases between them. From germline, CDR1 is LGHNA and CDR2 YNFKEQ. The CDR3 runs to 21 residues. The CDR3 DNA reads as TGTGCCAGCAGCCCCACCCCTCTAGTTCTATCAATTGACAGTAGCAATCAGCCCCAGCATTTT. Its translation is CASSPTPLVLSIDSSNQPQHF.

The chain employs TRBV7-3 and TRBJ2-3, with D perhaps matching TRBD1 (6 bases). Germline values: CDR1 SGHTA, CDR2 FQGTGA. V dropped 2 bases and J dropped 2 bases, with 17 bases sitting between them. This CDR3 region has 17 residues. The CDR3 DNA reads TGTGCCAGCAGCTTAGGGGGCGGAATAACGTCCACAGATACGCAGTATTTT. Translated: CASSLGGGITSTDTQYF.

This clone came up once. The rearrangement links TRBV9 to TRBJ1-4; D is undetermined. Deletions cut 0 bases from V and 3 bases from J, with 6 bases between. CDR3 length: 14 amino acids. Germline V CDR1 and CDR2: SGDLS, YYNGEE. The DNA for the CDR3 is TGTGCCAGCAGCGTAGACCACGCTAATGAAAAACTGTTTTTT. The encoded protein is CASSVDHANEKLFF.

The CDR3 loop reads CASSDGQGNYGYTF. CDR3 DNA: TGCGCCAGCAGCGACGGACAGGGGAACTATGGCTACACCTTC. V and J are TRBV5-1 and TRBJ1-2; TRBD1 matches at 9 bases. The J segment lost 2 bases and the V segment lost 4 bases, leaving 3 bases of the junction unmatched. Germline V CDR1 and CDR2: SGHRS, YFSETQ. This CDR3 region has 14 residues.

This sequence joins TRBV28 and TRBJ2-3, with unresolved D. V was shortened by 2 bases and J by 8 bases, with 5 bases between the two germline ends. Germline loops: CDR1 MDHEN, CDR2 SYDVKM. CDR3 size: 11 residues. The CDR3 reads CASSLIGTQYF. CDR3 bases: TGTGCCAGCAGTTTAATAGGTACGCAGTATTTT.

V usage is TRBV7-9 and J usage is TRBJ2-2; D is undetermined. Germline-derived CDR1 and CDR2 are SEHNR and FQNEAQ (reference sequence). The CDR3 is 16 amino acids. Trimming took off 2 bases at V and 3 bases at J, with 13 bases between the two ends. CDR3 coding DNA: TGTGCCAGCAGCTTAATTAGGCAGGTCCACACCGGGGAGCTGTTTTTT. It yields the protein CASSLIRQVHTGELFF.

DNA of the CDR3: TGTGCCAGCAGTTCGACAGGGGGGGTAAAACTGTTTTTT. Translated, it gives CASSSTGGVKLFF. This rearrangement joins TRBV6-5 to TRBJ1-4; TRBD1 agrees at 9 bases. CDR1 is MNHEY, CDR2 SVGAGI, per germline. V trimming: 4 bases; J trimming: 10 bases; junction bases outside the gene matches: 4. The CDR3 totals 13 residues.

J is TRBJ1-5 and V is TRBV6-1; D is unresolved. The V end lost 4 bases, the J end lost 7 bases, and 11 bases lay between the germline ends. This CDR3 contains 13 residues. Per germline, CDR1 MNHNS and CDR2 SASEGT. CDR3 bases: TGTGCCAGCAGTGCCGTACAGCAGCAGCCCCAGCATTTT. This encodes CASSAVQQQPQHF.

The V and J genes are TRBV7-9 and TRBJ2-7; TRBD1 agrees at 8 bases. The CDR3 consists of 15 residues. V lost 5 bases, J lost 0 bases, and 6 bases stayed unmatched. Germline loops: CDR1 SEHNR, CDR2 FQNEAQ (reference sequence). CDR3 DNA: TGTGCCAGCAGCCAGGGACAGGCAAGCTCCTACGAGCAGTACTTC. This translates into CASSQGQASSYEQYF.

A single count supports this clone. The V call is TRBV10-3, the J call TRBJ2-5; D ambiguous. V was trimmed by 6 bases and J by 5 bases, leaving 10 bases between them. Germline lookup yields CDR1 ENHRY and CDR2 SYGVKD. This CDR3 has 12 amino acids. CDR3 coding DNA: TGTGCCATCAGAAAGACCGGTGAGACCCAGTACTTC. Translation gives CAIRKTGETQYF.

The chain combines TRBV2 with TRBJ2-2; possible D gene TRBD2, 6 bases. The CDR3 length is 13 residues. The V and J ends lost 6 bases and 6 bases respectively, with 11 bases between them. Germline V gene data show CDR1 as SNHLY and CDR2 as FYNNEI. CDR3 sequence: CASRQDYSGELFF. CDR3 DNA sequence: TGTGCCAGCAGGCAGGACTATTCCGGGGAGCTGTTTTTT.

The chain couples TRBV5-1 to TRBJ2-3; tentative D call: TRBD2 (5 bases). Germline CDR1 SGHRS, CDR2 YFSETQ. The CDR3 is 14 amino acids. Trimming shortened V by 0 bases and J by 1 base, and 6 bases separated the two germline ends. DNA for the CDR3: TGCGCCAGCAGCTTGGGTAGCGGCACAGATACGCAGTATTTT. It encodes CASSLGSGTDTQYF.

In its sample, this clone was seen a few times. The rearrangement uses TRBV28 and TRBJ1-6, with D maybe TRBD1 (5 bases). Trimming stripped 5 bases from V and 2 bases from J, with 13 bases between. CDR1 and CDR2 from the germline V gene are MDHEN and SYDVKM. The CDR3 spans 16 residues. CDR3 sequence reads: CASSKPAGPYNSPLHF. DNA for the CDR3: TGTGCCAGCAGTAAACCAGCAGGGCCCTATAATTCACCCCTCCACTTT.

V is TRBV20-1 and J is TRBJ2-5; no reliable D call. Looked up from germline, CDR1 is DFQATT and CDR2 is SNEGSKA (reference sequence). The V end lost 3 bases, the J end lost 1 base, and 3 bases lay between the germline ends. The CDR3 runs to 11 residues. For the CDR3, the DNA is TGCAGTGCTAGCGGCCAAGAGACCCAGTACTTC. Translated: CSASGQETQYF.

The genes are TRBV4-3 and TRBJ2-7; weak D call: TRBD1 (5 bases). The CDR3 has 14 residues. The germline CDR1 and CDR2 sequences are LGHNA and YSLEER. The V and J ends lost 3 bases and 2 bases respectively, with 11 bases between them. DNA for the CDR3: TGCGCCAGCAGCCAGGCACAGGCAGCCTACGAGCAGTACTTC. It yields the protein CASSQAQAAYEQYF.

The V gene is TRBV5-6, the J gene TRBJ2-7, with D unclear. The V and J ends lost 4 bases and 2 bases respectively, with 10 bases between them. The V gene's germline CDR1 is SGHDT and CDR2 YYEEEE. The CDR3 contains 13 residues. The CDR3 DNA is TGTGCCAGCAGCCTCTGGGGTCCCTACGAGCAGTACTTC. Its protein is CASSLWGPYEQYF.

This clone has a single count. The chain employs TRBV7-2 and TRBJ2-5; a possible D gene is TRBD1 (6 bases). The V gene lost 3 bases and the J gene lost 5 bases, with 10 bases spanning the gap. This CDR3 has 13 residues. Germline CDR1 is SGHTA and CDR2 is FQGNSA. CDR3 nucleotide sequence: TGTGCCAGCAGCTTTGGGGGCCCGGAGACCCAGTACTTC. It encodes CASSFGGPETQYF.

The chain employs TRBV27 and TRBJ1-4; D is ambiguous. The CDR3 loop spans 13 amino acids. From germline, CDR1 is MNHEY and CDR2 SMNVEV (reference sequence). V was trimmed by 2 bases and J by 11 bases, leaving 12 bases between them. CDR3 bases: TGTGCCAGCAGTTTACAGGTCTCCGAGAAACTGTTTTTT. Encoded protein: CASSLQVSEKLFF. Based on the CDR3 plus reference TRBV27 and TRBJ1-4, the full variable domain is EAQVTQNPRYLITVTGKKLTVTCSQNMNHEYMSWYRQDPGLGLRQIYYSMNVEVTDKGDVPEGYKVSRKEKRNFPLILESPSPNQTSLYFCASSLQVSEKLFFGSGTQLSVL.

The chain combines TRBV7-9 with TRBJ1-1; no definite D call. The germline gives CDR1 SEHNR, CDR2 FQNEAQ (reference sequence). The CDR3 consists of 12 residues. V lost 0 bases, J lost 6 bases, and 5 bases lay in between. The CDR3 DNA reads TGTGCCAGCAGCTTAGCCCAGGCTGAAGCTTTCTTT. As protein: CASSLAQAEAFF.

This rearrangement joins TRBV24-1 to TRBJ2-1; 7 bases map to TRBD1. V trimming: 2 bases; J trimming: 2 bases; junction bases outside the gene matches: 5. Germline CDR1 is KGHDR and CDR2 is SFDVKD. CDR3 size: 16 residues. The CDR3 coding sequence is TGTGCCACCAGTGATTCTGCAGGGGGAACCTACAATGAGCAGTTCTTC. Translating it yields CATSDSAGGTYNEQFF.

V is TRBV5-4 and J is TRBJ2-4, with a weak D call TRBD2 (6 bases). Trimming pared 1 base from V and 0 bases from J, leaving 14 bases between. Germline CDR1 and CDR2: SGHNT and YYREEE (reference sequence). The length of the CDR3 is 17 residues. The CDR3: CASSLFGDSLAKNIQYF. CDR3 nucleotides: TGTGCCAGCAGCTTGTTTGGGGACTCCTTAGCCAAAAACATTCAGTACTTC.